Described below is a single T cell receptor beta chain sequence and its context. The CDR3 contains 16 residues. CDR1 SNHLY and CDR2 FYNNEI come from the germline V gene. After removal of 3 bases from V and 5 bases from J, the junction contained 9 bases not matched to a gene. This sample stems from a study of blood T cell repertoires in COVID-19. Study-level information: The study drew acute and convalescent COVID-19 samples from the United States, Italy and Spain. Sample material is recorded as cDNA or gDNA derived from T cells, B-cell-depleted T cells, or PBMCs.

Source study methods: Reference gene primer amplification gave nucleated cell count estimates. The assay was immunoSEQ multiplex PCR, and TCRdb's table has in-frame clones only and misses some. V and J calls and clone size are given by that table; D and trimming were obtained from the DNA. The table has 70,000 to 75,000 clones, 65% to 85% seen once. The receptor comes from a woman aged 55-69 years with acute or convalescent COVID-19. The sample consisted of peripheral blood. V is TRBV2 and J is TRBJ2-5, with 10 bases lining up with TRBD1. The CDR3 nucleotides read TGTGCCAGCAGTGAGAGGGACAGGGGCTTGGGGGAGACCCAGTACTTC. Protein sequence: CASSERDRGLGETQYF.